This T cell receptor beta chain came from a study of cytomegalovirus exposure and HLA in healthy donors. The length of the CDR3 is 14 residues. From germline, CDR1 is SGHAT and CDR2 FQNNGV. V dropped 3 bases and J dropped 8; count of bases not matched to a gene: 7. Study outcomes and limitations: Compared with the roughly 700-donor mean, an Asian-associated ancestry cluster reportedly had fewer N-insertions, according to a later analysis. Productive status was seen about 90% or about 30% of the time for most TCR beta V segments in an earlier analysis. A later analysis found common viral pathogens apparently linked to several of the most significant clusters. Later on, analysis showed that most CMV-associated TCR beta chains appeared to be HLA-restricted.

Regarding this clone: Its antigen remains unknown.

The PCR ran on 60 Vbeta and 13 Jbeta primers. TCRdb's table, derived via immunoSEQ multiplex PCR, lists solely in-frame clones and lacks some. Counted here are some 150,000 clones, 80% occurring once; the ten biggest clones make up approximately 4.5%. The sequencing input was PBMCs. The V gene is TRBV11-2, the J gene TRBJ2-3, with 8 bases that match TRBD2. This receptor was obtained from a man under 40 in good health and CMV-seronegative. This CDR3 reads CASSFPGGDCTQYF. The DNA of the CDR3 is TGTGCCAGCAGCTTCCCCGGGGGGGATTGTACGCAGTATTTT.